This TCR beta chain originates from a study of T-cell reconstitution after alpha-beta-depleted transplantation in children. This clonotype was recorded a few times. The TCRbeta library was prepared with unique molecular identifiers. One entry per CDR3 protein, called by TCRdb with MiXCR from the PCR reads. The data show approximately 490,000 distinct CDR3 sequences, about 12% seen once. Germline loops: CDR1 LGHDT, CDR2 YNNKEL (reference sequence). This CDR3 spans 14 amino acids. V was pared by 5 bases and J by 1 base, with 4 bases of the junction left unmatched. The sample in question was PBMCs from the stem cell graft donor, obtained from the stem cell graft. The chain joins TRBV3-1 to TRBJ1-1; 7 bases line up with TRBD1. This TCR was sampled from a human donor who donated a stem cell graft to a child with combined immunodeficiency. CDR3 amino acids: CASSTTGQNTEAFF. The DNA for the CDR3 is TGTGCCAGCAGCACGACAGGGCAGAACACTGAAGCTTTCTTT.